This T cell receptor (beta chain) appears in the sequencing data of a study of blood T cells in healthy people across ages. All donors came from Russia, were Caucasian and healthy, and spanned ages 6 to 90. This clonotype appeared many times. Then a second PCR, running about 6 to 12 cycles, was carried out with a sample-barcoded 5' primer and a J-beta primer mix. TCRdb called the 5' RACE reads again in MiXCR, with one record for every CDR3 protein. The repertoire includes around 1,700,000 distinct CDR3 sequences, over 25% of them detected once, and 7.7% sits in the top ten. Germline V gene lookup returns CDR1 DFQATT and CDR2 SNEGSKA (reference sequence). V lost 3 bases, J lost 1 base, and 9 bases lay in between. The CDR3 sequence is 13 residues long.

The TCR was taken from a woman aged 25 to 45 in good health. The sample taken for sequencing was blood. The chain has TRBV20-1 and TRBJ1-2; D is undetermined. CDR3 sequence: CSASDRINYGYTF. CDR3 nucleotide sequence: TGCAGTGCTAGCGACCGAATTAACTATGGCTACACCTTC.